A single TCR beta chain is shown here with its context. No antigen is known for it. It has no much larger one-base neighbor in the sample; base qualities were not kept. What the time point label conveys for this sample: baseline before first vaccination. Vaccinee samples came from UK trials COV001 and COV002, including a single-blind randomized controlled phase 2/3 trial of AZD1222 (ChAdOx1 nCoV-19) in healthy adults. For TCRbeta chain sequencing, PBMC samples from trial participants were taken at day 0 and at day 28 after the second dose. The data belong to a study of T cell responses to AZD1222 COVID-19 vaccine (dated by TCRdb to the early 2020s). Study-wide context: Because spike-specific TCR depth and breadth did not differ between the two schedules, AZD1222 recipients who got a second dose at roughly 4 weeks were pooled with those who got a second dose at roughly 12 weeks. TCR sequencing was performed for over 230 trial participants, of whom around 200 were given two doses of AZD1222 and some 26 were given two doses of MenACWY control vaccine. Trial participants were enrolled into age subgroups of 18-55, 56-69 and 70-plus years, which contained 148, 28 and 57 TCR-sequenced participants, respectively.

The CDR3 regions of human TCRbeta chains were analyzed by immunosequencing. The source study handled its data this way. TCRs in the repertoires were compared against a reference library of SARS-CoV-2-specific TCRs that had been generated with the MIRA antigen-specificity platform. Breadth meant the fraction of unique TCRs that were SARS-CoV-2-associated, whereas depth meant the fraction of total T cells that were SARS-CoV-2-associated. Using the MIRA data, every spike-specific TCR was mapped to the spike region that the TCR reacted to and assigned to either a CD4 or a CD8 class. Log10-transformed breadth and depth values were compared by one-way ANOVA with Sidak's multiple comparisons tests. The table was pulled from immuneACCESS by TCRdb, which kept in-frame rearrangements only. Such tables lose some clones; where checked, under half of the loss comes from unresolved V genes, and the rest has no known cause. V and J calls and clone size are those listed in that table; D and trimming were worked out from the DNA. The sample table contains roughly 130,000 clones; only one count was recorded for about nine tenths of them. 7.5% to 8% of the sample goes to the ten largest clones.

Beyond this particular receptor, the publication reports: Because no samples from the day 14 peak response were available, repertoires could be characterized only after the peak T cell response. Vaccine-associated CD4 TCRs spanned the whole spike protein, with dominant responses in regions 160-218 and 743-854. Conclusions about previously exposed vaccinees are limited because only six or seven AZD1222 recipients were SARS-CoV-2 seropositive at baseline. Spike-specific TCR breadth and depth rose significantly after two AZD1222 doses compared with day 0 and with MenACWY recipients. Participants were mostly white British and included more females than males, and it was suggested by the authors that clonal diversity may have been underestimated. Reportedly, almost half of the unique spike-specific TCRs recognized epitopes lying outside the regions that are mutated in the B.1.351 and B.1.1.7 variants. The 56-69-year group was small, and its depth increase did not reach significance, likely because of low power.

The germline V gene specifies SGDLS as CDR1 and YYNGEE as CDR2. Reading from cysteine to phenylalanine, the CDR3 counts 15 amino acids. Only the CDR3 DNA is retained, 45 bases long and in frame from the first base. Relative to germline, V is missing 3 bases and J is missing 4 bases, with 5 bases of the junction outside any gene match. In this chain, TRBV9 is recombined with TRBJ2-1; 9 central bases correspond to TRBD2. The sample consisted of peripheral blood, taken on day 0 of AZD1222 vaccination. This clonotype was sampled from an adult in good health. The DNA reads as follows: TGTGCCAGCAGCGCGGGACTAGCAGCTTACAATGAGCAGTTCTTC. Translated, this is CASSAGLAAYNEQFF. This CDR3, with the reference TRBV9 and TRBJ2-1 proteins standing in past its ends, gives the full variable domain DSGVTQTPKHLITATGQRVTLRCSPRSGDLSVYWYQQSLDQGLQFLIQYYNGEERAKGNILERFSAQQFPDLHSELNLSSLELGDSALYFCASSAGLAAYNEQFFGPGTRLTVL.